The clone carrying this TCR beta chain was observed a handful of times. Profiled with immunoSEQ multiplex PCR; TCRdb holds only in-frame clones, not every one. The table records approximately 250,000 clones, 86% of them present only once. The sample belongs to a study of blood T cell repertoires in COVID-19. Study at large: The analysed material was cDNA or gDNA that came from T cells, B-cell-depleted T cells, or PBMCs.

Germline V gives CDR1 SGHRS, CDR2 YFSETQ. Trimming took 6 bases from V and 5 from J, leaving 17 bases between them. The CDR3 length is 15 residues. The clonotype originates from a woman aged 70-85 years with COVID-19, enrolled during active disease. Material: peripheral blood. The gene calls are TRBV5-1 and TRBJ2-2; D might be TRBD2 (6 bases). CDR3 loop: CASTSYWGETGELFF. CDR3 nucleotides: TGCGCCAGCACCTCGTACTGGGGGGAGACCGGGGAGCTGTTTTTT.